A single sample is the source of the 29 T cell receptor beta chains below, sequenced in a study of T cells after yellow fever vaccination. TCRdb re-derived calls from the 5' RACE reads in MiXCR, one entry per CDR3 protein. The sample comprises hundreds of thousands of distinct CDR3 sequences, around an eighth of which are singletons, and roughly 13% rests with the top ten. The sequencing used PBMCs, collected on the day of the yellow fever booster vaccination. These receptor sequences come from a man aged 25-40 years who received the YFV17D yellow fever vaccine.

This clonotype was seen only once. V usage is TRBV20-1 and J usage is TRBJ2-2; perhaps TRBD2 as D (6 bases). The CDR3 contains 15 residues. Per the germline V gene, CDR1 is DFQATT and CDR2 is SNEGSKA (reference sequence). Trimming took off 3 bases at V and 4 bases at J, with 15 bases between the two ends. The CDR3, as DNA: TGCAGTGCTAGGTCGCAGGGCGGGGCCACCGGGGAGCTGTTTTTT. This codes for CSARSQGGATGELFF.

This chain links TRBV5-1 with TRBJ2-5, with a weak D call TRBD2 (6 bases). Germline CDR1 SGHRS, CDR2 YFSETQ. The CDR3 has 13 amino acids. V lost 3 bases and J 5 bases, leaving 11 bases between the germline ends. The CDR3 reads CASSSLALETQYF. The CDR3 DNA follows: TGCGCCAGCAGCTCACTAGCTCTGGAGACCCAGTACTTC.

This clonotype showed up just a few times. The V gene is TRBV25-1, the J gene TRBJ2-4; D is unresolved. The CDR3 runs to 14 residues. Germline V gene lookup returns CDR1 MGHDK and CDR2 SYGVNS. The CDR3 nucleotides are TGTGTTACCCAGGAAGGAGCTGCGAATCGCCTTCAGTACTTC. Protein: CVTQEGAANRLQYF.

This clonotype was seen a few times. CDR3 in DNA: TGTGCCAGCAGTTACTCCAGACAGGGGAATCAGCCCCAGCATTTT. Encoded protein: CASSYSRQGNQPQHF. The rearrangement uses TRBV6-5 and TRBJ1-5, with TRBD1 matching 8 bases. The trim removed 0 bases at V and 4 bases at J, leaving 2 bases unmatched. The V gene's germline CDR1 is MNHEY and CDR2 SVGAGI. The CDR3 length is 15 residues.

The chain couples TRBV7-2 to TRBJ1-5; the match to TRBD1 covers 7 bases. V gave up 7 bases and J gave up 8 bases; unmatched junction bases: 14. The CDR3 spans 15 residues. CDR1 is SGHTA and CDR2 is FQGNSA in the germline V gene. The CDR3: CASNSRGLKDEPQHF. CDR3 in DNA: TGTGCCAGCAATTCAAGGGGGCTTAAAGACGAGCCCCAGCATTTT. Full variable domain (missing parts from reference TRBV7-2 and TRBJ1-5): GAGVSQSPSNKVTEKGKDVELRCDPISGHTALYWYRQSLGQGLEFLIYFQGNSAPDKSGLPSDRFSAERTGGSVSTLTIQRTQQEDSAVYLCASNSRGLKDEPQHFGDGTRLSIL.

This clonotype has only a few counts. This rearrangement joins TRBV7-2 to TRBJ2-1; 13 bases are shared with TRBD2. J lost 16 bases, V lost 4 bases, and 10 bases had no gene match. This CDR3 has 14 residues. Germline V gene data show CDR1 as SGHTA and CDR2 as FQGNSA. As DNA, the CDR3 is TGTGCCAGCAGCTCATTCGGGACTAGCGGGACAAGCTTCTTC. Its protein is CASSSFGTSGTSFF.

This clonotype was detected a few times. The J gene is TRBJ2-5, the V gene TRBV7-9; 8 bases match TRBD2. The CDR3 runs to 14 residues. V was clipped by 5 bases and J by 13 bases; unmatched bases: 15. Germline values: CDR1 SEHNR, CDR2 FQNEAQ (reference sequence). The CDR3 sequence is CASSEGLGPQAPYF. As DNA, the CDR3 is TGTGCCAGCAGCGAGGGACTAGGACCTCAGGCTCCGTACTTC.

The CDR3 coding sequence is TGTGCCAGCAAACGGGACTCCTTCTCCTACGAGCAGTACTTC. This gives the protein CASKRDSFSYEQYF. The V call is TRBV7-2, the J call TRBJ2-7, with D possibly TRBD2 on 6 matching bases. From germline, CDR1 is SGHTA and CDR2 FQGNSA. Trimming removed 7 bases from V and 0 bases from J, with 13 bases in between. This CDR3 is 14 amino acids long.

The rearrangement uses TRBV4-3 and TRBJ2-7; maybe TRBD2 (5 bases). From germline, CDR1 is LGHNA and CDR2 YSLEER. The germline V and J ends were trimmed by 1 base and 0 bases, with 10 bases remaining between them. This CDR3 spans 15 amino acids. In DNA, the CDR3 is TGCGCCAGCAGCCAAGGCGTGGGGAGCTCCTACGAGCAGTACTTC. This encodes CASSQGVGSSYEQYF.

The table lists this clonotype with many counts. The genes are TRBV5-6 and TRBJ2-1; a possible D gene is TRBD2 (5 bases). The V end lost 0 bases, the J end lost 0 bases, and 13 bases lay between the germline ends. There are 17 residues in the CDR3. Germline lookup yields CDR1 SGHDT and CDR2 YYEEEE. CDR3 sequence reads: CASSLEVGGSSYNEQFF. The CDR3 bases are TGTGCCAGCAGCTTGGAAGTAGGTGGGAGCTCCTACAATGAGCAGTTCTTC. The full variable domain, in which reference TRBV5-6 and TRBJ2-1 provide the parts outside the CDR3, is DAGVTQSPTHLIKTRGQQVTLRCSPKSGHDTVSWYQQALGQGPQFIFQYYEEEERQRGNFPDRFSGHQFPNYSSELNVNALLLGDSALYLCASSLEVGGSSYNEQFFGPGTRLTVL.

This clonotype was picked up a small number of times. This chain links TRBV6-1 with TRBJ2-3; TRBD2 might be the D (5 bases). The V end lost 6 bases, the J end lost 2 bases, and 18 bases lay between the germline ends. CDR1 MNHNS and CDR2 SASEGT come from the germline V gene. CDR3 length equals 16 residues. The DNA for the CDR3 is TGTGCCAGCAGCTCGCGGACTCATGGGTACACAGATACGCAGTATTTT. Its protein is CASSSRTHGYTDTQYF.

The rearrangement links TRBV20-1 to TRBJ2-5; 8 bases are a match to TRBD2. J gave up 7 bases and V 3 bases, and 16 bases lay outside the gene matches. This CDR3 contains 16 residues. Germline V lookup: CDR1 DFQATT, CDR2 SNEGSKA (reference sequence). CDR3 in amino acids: CSASGLAGVNLWTQYF. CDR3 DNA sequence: TGCAGTGCTAGCGGGCTAGCGGGCGTCAACCTGTGGACCCAGTACTTC.

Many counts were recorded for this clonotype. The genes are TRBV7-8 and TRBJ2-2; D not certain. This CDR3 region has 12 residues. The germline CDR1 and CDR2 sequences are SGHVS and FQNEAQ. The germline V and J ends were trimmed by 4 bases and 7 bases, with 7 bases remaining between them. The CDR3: CASSSLDGELFF. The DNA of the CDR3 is TGTGCCAGCAGCTCCCTCGACGGGGAGCTGTTTTTT.

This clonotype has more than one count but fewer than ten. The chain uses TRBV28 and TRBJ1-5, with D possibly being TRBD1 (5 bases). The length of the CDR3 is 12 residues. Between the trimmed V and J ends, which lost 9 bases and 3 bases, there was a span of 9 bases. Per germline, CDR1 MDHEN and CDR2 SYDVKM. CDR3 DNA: TGTGCCAGTCAGGGCCTCAATCAGCCCCAGCATTTT. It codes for CASQGLNQPQHF.

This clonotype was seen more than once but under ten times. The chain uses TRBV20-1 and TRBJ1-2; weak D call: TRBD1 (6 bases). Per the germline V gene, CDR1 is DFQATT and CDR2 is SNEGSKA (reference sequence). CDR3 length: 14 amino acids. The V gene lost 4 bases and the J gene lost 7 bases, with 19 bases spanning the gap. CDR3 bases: TGCAGTGCTACAGAGCAGGGGCCAACTACTGGCTACACCTTC. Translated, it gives CSATEQGPTTGYTF.

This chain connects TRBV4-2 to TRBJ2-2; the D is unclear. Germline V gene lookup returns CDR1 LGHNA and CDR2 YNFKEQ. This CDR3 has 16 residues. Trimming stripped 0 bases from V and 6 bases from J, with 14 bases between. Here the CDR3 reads CASSQERISNAGELFF. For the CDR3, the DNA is TGTGCCAGCAGCCAAGAGCGGATCAGTAACGCCGGGGAGCTGTTTTTT.

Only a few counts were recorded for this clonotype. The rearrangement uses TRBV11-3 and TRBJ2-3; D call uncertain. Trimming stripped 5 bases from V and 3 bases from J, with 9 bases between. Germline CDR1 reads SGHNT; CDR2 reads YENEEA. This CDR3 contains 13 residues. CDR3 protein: CASSPQATDTQYF. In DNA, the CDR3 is TGTGCCAGCAGCCCCCAGGCAACAGATACGCAGTATTTT.

CDR3 nucleotide sequence: TGTGCCATCAGTGAGAGAGGCCGGGACGCCAACAATGAGCAGTTCTTC. It specifies CAISERGRDANNEQFF. V usage is TRBV10-3 and J usage is TRBJ2-1; possibly TRBD1 or TRBD2 for D (5 bases each). Per the germline V gene, CDR1 is ENHRY and CDR2 is SYGVKD. Trimming removed 2 bases at V and 5 bases at J, with 16 bases between. CDR3 length equals 16 residues.

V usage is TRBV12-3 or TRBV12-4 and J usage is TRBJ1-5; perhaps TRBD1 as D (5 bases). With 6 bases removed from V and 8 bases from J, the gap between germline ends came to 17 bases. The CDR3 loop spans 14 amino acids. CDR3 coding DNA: TGTGCCAGCAGCCGTTGGAGGGGATTGGAGCCCCAGCATTTT. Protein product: CASSRWRGLEPQHF.

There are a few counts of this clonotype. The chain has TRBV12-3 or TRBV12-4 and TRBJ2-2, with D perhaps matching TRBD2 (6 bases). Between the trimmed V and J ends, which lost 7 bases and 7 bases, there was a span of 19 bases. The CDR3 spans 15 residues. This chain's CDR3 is CASTARTGVSGELFF. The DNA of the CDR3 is TGTGCCAGCACCGCCCGTACGGGAGTCAGCGGGGAGCTGTTTTTT.

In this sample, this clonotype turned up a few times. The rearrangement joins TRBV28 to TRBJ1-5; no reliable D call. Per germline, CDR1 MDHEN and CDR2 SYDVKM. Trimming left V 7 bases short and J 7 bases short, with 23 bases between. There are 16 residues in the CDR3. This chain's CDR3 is CASKELGEGMEQPQHF. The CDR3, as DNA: TGTGCCAGCAAGGAACTGGGAGAAGGGATGGAGCAGCCCCAGCATTTT.

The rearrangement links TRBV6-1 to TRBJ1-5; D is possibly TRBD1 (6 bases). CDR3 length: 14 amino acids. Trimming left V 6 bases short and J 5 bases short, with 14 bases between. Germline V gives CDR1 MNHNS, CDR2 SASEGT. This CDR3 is CASSLYREYQPQHF. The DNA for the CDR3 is TGTGCCAGCAGCCTTTACAGGGAGTATCAGCCCCAGCATTTT.

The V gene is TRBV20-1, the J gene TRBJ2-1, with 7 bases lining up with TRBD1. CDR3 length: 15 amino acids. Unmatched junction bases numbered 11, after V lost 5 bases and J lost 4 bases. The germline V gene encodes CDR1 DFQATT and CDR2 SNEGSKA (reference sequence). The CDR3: CSASTRQGNYNEQFF. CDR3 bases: TGCAGTGCTTCAACCCGACAGGGAAATTACAATGAGCAGTTCTTC.

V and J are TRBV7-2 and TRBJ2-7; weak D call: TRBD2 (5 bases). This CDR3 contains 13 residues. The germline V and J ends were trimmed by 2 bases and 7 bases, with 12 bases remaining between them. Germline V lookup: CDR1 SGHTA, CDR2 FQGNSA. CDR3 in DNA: TGTGCCAGCAGCTTATTAGGGAGTTCGGAGCAGTACTTC. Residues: CASSLLGSSEQYF.

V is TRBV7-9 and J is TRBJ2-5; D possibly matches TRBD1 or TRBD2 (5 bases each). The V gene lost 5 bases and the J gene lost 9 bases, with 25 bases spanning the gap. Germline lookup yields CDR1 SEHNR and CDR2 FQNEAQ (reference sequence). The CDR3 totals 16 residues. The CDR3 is CASSRTAGTRPGPQYF. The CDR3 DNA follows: TGTGCCAGCAGCCGTACCGCCGGGACCCGCCCAGGACCCCAGTACTTC.

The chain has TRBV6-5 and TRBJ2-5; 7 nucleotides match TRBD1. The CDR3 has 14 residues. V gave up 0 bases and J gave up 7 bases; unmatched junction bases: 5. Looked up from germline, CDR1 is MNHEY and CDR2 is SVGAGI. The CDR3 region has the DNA TGTGCCAGCAGTTACTCGACAGGGTTGGCGACCCAGTACTTC. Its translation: CASSYSTGLATQYF.

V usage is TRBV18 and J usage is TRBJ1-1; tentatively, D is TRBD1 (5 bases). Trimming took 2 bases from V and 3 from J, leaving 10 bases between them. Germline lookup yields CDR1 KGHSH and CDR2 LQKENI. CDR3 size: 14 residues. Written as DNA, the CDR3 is TGTGCCAGCTCACCAAGGGAACAGGACACTGAAGCTTTCTTT. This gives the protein CASSPREQDTEAFF. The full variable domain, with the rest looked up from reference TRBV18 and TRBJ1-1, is NAGVMQNPRHLVRRRGQEARLRCSPMKGHSHVYWYRQLPEEGLKFMVYLQKENIIDESGMPKERFSAEFPKEGPSILRIQQVVRGDSAAYFCASSPREQDTEAFFGQGTRLTVV.

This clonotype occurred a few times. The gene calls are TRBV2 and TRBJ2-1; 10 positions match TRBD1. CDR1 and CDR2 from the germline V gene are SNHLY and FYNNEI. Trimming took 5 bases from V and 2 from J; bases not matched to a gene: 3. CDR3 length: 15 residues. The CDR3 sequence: CASSKGQGTYNEQFF. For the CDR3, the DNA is TGTGCCAGCAGTAAGGGACAGGGGACCTACAATGAGCAGTTCTTC. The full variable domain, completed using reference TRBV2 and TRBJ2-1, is EPEVTQTPSHQVTQMGQEVILRCVPISNHLYFYWYRQILGQKVEFLVSFYNNEISEKSEIFDDQFSVERPDGSNFTLKIRSTKLEDSAMYFCASSKGQGTYNEQFFGPGTRLTVL.

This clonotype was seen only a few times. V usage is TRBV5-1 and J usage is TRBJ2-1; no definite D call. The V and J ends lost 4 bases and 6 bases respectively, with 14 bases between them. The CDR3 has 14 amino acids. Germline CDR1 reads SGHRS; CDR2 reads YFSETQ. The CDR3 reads CASSVVDASNEQFF. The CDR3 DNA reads TGCGCCAGCAGCGTCGTGGACGCTAGCAATGAGCAGTTCTTC.